These 21 T cell receptor beta chains share one sample of origin, sequenced in a study of T-cell memory formation after mild COVID-19. TCRdb independently ran MiXCR on the 5' RACE reads; one entry per CDR3 protein. Of tens of thousands of distinct CDR3 sequences listed, 28% are singletons. Sequencing was performed on PBMCs or a T cell subset sorted from them (not recorded which). The receptor set was obtained from a man aged 18 to 30 who had mild COVID-19 (a few samples of this study predate the infection). Cell type and time point are not known.

This clonotype has at least ten counts. This rearrangement joins TRBV6-4 to TRBJ2-3; 9 bases line up with TRBD2. The V segment lost 3 bases and the J segment 2 bases; nucleotides outside the gene matches: 6. CDR1 and CDR2 (germline): MRHNA, SNTAGT. The CDR3 contains 16 residues. The CDR3 region has the DNA TGTGCCAGCAGTGAAAGAGCGGGGGGCCCCACAGATACGCAGTATTTT. Encoded protein: CASSERAGGPTDTQYF.

The genes are TRBV4-1 and TRBJ2-7; no reliable D call. The germline gives CDR1 MGHRA, CDR2 YSYEKL. This CDR3 comprises 14 residues. V was pared by 3 bases and J by 5 bases, with 14 bases between. CDR3 sequence: CASSQPHRSDEQYF. The CDR3 DNA follows: TGCGCCAGCAGCCAGCCGCACCGCAGCGACGAGCAGTACTTC.

In this sample, this clonotype turned up many times. The V gene is TRBV30, the J gene TRBJ2-7; 7 bases agree with TRBD2. CDR3 length: 13 amino acids. The trim removed 1 base at V and 2 bases at J, leaving 2 bases unmatched. CDR1 GTSNPN and CDR2 SVGIG come from the germline V gene (reference sequence). The CDR3 here is CAWSDGGTYEQYF. The CDR3 coding sequence is TGTGCCTGGAGTGACGGGGGGACCTACGAGCAGTACTTC.

The genes are TRBV7-9 and TRBJ1-1; D is undetermined. The CDR3 spans 11 residues. In germline, CDR1 is SEHNR, CDR2 FQNEAQ (reference sequence). Between the trimmed V and J ends, which lost 3 bases and 6 bases, there was a span of 5 bases. CDR3 region: CASSLAPEAFF. The CDR3, as DNA: TGTGCCAGCAGCTTGGCGCCTGAAGCTTTCTTT.

The gene calls are TRBV6-2 or TRBV6-3 and TRBJ1-5, with 7 bases identical to TRBD1. After removal of 7 bases from V and 1 base from J, the junction contained 1 base not matched to a gene. Per the germline V gene, CDR1 is MNHEY and CDR2 is SVGEGT. This CDR3 is built from 13 residues. The CDR3 spells CASKQGSNQPQHF. As DNA, the CDR3 is TGTGCCAGCAAACAGGGGAGCAATCAGCCCCAGCATTTT.

This sequence joins TRBV21-1 and TRBJ2-7; the D segment call TRBD1 is taken from the table without a DNA check. TRBV21-1 is marked as a pseudogene. The CDR3 spans 20 residues. Written as DNA, the CDR3 is TGTGCCAGCAGCAAAGCACCCGGGGACACCAGGCACAAGGACTCCTACGAGCAGTACGTC. Amino acid sequence: CASSKAPGDTRHKDSYEQYV.

The chain employs TRBV4-1 and TRBJ2-1, with a possible D match to TRBD1 (5 bases). Germline V gives CDR1 MGHRA, CDR2 YSYEKL. The CDR3 has 16 residues. The V and J ends lost 0 bases and 3 bases respectively, with 12 bases between them. CDR3: CASSQDIPQGYNEQFF. DNA of the CDR3: TGCGCCAGCAGCCAAGATATACCCCAGGGCTACAATGAGCAGTTCTTC.

The chain couples TRBV9 to TRBJ1-2; D might be TRBD1 (5 bases). This CDR3 comprises 17 residues. The V end was cut by 1 base, the J end by 1 base, with 17 bases between. Germline loops: CDR1 SGDLS, CDR2 YYNGEE. This CDR3 is CASSVRGTDLVNYGYTF. The CDR3 region has the DNA TGTGCCAGCAGCGTAAGGGGCACCGACCTCGTTAACTATGGCTACACCTTC.

The chain couples TRBV7-3 to TRBJ1-1; D perhaps matches TRBD1 (6 bases). The CDR3 sequence is 14 residues long. Germline V lookup: CDR1 SGHTA, CDR2 FQGTGA. Trimming stripped 1 base from V and 3 bases from J, with 9 bases between. CDR3 sequence (DNA): TGTGCCAGCAGCTTAAATCCAGGGGACACTGAAGCTTTCTTT. This gives the protein CASSLNPGDTEAFF.

There are a few counts of this clonotype. The chain recombines TRBV25-1 with TRBJ1-1; a possible D gene is TRBD1 (6 bases). V was pared by 7 bases and J by 4 bases, with 19 bases between. Germline CDR1 MGHDK, CDR2 SYGVNS. This CDR3 has 15 residues. The CDR3 reads CASTSGRGWSTEAFF. The DNA of the CDR3 is TGTGCCAGCACCTCAGGGAGGGGGTGGAGCACTGAAGCTTTCTTT.

V gene TRBV28 combines with J gene TRBJ2-7, with D possibly TRBD2 on 5 matching bases. Trimming cost V 5 bases and J 3 bases, with 14 bases left between them. Germline V gene sequence: CDR1 MDHEN, CDR2 SYDVKM. The CDR3 covers 14 residues. CDR3 nucleotide sequence: TGTGCCAGCAGTATGGCGGGCAGGATCTACGAGCAGTACGTC. Its translation is CASSMAGRIYEQYV.

The chain has TRBV6-2 or TRBV6-3 and TRBJ1-5, with TRBD1 identical over 7 bases. Germline trimming cut 5 bases from V and 0 bases from J; bases unmatched to any gene: 7. Per the germline V gene, CDR1 is MNHEY and CDR2 is SVGEGT. The CDR3 loop spans 16 amino acids. The CDR3: CASSKGTEYSNQPQHF. CDR3 bases: TGTGCCAGCAGTAAAGGGACAGAGTATAGCAATCAGCCCCAGCATTTT.

This clonotype was seen a handful of times. The rearrangement links TRBV28 to TRBJ2-7, with 7 positions matching TRBD1. Germline assignment: CDR1 MDHEN and CDR2 SYDVKM. The V segment lost 3 bases and the J segment 6 bases; nucleotides outside the gene matches: 8. The CDR3 is 14 amino acids. CDR3: CASSLTGNRGEQYV. CDR3 bases: TGTGCCAGCAGTTTGACAGGGAATCGCGGCGAGCAGTACGTC.

This clonotype was observed a handful of times. This chain uses TRBV4-3 with TRBJ2-7; 8 nucleotides line up with TRBD1. This CDR3 contains 15 residues. The germline gives CDR1 LGHNA, CDR2 YSLEER. After removal of 3 bases from V and 2 bases from J, the junction contained 6 bases not matched to a gene. CDR3 in DNA: TGCGCCAGCAGCCAGGGGACAGGTCTCCCCTACGAGCAGTACTTC. Translation gives CASSQGTGLPYEQYF.

This clonotype was counted a few times. This rearrangement joins TRBV4-1 to TRBJ1-3; D not certain. The CDR3 contains 14 residues. The V end was cut by 5 bases, the J end by 8 bases, with 16 bases between. Germline V gene lookup returns CDR1 MGHRA and CDR2 YSYEKL. CDR3 sequence reads: CASSIDPGEHTIYF. Here the CDR3 DNA reads TGCGCCAGCAGCATCGACCCAGGAGAACACACCATATATTTT.

This clonotype was detected only a few times. V and J are TRBV4-1 and TRBJ1-4, with D possibly being TRBD1 (6 bases). Looked up from germline, CDR1 is MGHRA and CDR2 is YSYEKL. V was clipped by 1 base and J by 15 bases, with 12 bases between them. The CDR3 contains 12 residues. The CDR3 region is CASSQAGAEVFF. The CDR3 bases are TGCGCCAGCAGCCAAGCGGGGGCCGAGGTGTTTTTT.

This clonotype was picked up a small number of times. This chain uses TRBV2 with TRBJ1-2; a possible D gene is TRBD1 (6 bases). V lost 2 bases to trimming and J lost 0 bases, with 19 bases between them. The germline V gene encodes CDR1 SNHLY and CDR2 FYNNEI. This CDR3 region has 18 residues. In DNA, the CDR3 is TGTGCCAGCAGTGAAAAAGACAGGAGGGGTCCTGCTAACTATGGCTACACCTTC. Its translation: CASSEKDRRGPANYGYTF.

The chain combines TRBV5-6 with TRBJ2-1, with D hard to call. The CDR3 is 14 amino acids. V was shortened by 2 bases and J by 0 bases, with 6 bases between the two germline ends. CDR1 and CDR2 (germline): SGHDT, YYEEEE. The CDR3 is CASSFDGSYNEQFF. CDR3 nucleotides: TGTGCCAGCAGCTTCGACGGCTCCTACAATGAGCAGTTCTTC.

This clonotype is medium-sized (0.01 to 0.1%). The chain uses TRBV6-4 and TRBJ2-2; 8 bases map to TRBD2. The CDR3 runs 14 residues. The V and J ends lost 2 bases and 4 bases, in that order; junction bases with no gene match: 0. Germline V gene sequence: CDR1 MRHNA, CDR2 SNTAGT. For the CDR3, the DNA is TGTGCCAGCAGTGACGGGACTAGCACCGGGGAGCTGTTTTTT. This encodes CASSDGTSTGELFF.

The V and J genes are TRBV5-1 and TRBJ2-7, with D unresolved. The V gene's germline CDR1 is SGHRS and CDR2 YFSETQ. This CDR3 has 12 residues. V lost 0 bases and J 6 bases, leaving 7 bases between the germline ends. CDR3 nucleotide sequence: TGCGCCAGCAGCTTGGGGTTGAGCGAGCAGTACGTC. Amino acid sequence: CASSLGLSEQYV.

This rearrangement joins TRBV29-1 to TRBJ2-7, with 7 bases aligning to TRBD1. The CDR3 runs to 11 residues. With 4 bases clipped from V and 6 bases from J, the junction kept 3 bases outside the gene matches. The germline CDR1 and CDR2 sequences are SQVTM and ANQGSEA. CDR3 sequence: CSVATGAEQYF. Here the CDR3 DNA reads TGCAGCGTTGCCACAGGGGCCGAGCAGTACTTC.